This TCR beta chain originates from a study of control samples from healthy donors and cancer patients. Germline loops: CDR1 SGDLS, CDR2 YYNGEE. CDR3 length: 13 residues. Trimming left V 4 bases short and J 5 bases short, with 12 bases between. On this clone itself: Other DNA sequences from this sample encode an identical CDR3 as well.

Only in-frame clones appear in the TCRdb table, and some are missing; sequencing was by immunoSEQ multiplex PCR. The profile shows under 200,000 clones, 92% of them singletons. The receptor's source is a woman in her twenties or thirties in good health. Sequencing was carried out using blood. This sequence joins TRBV9 and TRBJ1-2; the D is unclear. The CDR3 DNA reads TGTGCCAGCAGCCCGTACGCTGGTTATGGCTACACCTTC. Its translation: CASSPYAGYGYTF.